This is a list of T cell receptor beta chains from one sample in a study of T cell responses to AZD1222 COVID-19 vaccine. TCRdb's copy holds only in-frame clones and misses some; the assay was immunoSEQ multiplex PCR. The sample lists over 90,000 clones, roughly 88% occurring once. Specimen: peripheral blood, collected on day 0 of AZD1222 vaccination. The receptors shown here come from an adult in good health. The CDR3 runs from the conserved cysteine through the conserved F or W. The order of the fields is D gene, clone size, V gene, J gene, CDR3 DNA, CDR3 protein. A D gene is named only where the DNA matches it firmly. A clone size is listed for some rows: how often the clone was seen (once, few, many), or a class if it is expanded.

-	-	TRBV6-4	TRBJ2-2	TGTGCCAGCAGTCGACAGTTTGCGAACACCGGGGAGCTGTTTTTT	CASSRQFANTGELFF
-	once	TRBV4-3	TRBJ1-4	TGCGCCAGCAGCCAAGGCCAGGGGAATGAAAAACTGTTTTTT	CASSQGQGNEKLFF
TRBD1	-	TRBV5-1	TRBJ2-7	TGCGCCAGCAGCTCCTACAGGGGGAACTACGAGCAGTACTTC	CASSSYRGNYEQYF
-	-	TRBV6-5	TRBJ1-1	TGTGCCAGCAGCCCCCCTCAGAACACTGAAGCTTTCTTT	CASSPPQNTEAFF
-	-	TRBV5-1	TRBJ2-7	TGCGCCAGCAGCTTGGCCTTCGGGGTGGGAGAGCAGTACTTC	CASSLAFGVGEQYF
TRBD1	-	TRBV19	TRBJ1-1	TGTGCCAGTAGGGCGACAGGGGAAGGCGGTGAAGCTTTCTTT	CASRATGEGGEAFF
TRBD2	-	TRBV30	TRBJ2-7	TGTGCCTGGAGTAAGTACGGGACTAGCTCCTACGAGCAGTACTTC	CAWSKYGTSSYEQYF
-	-	TRBV24-1	TRBJ1-3	TGTGCCACCAGTGGCCCTATCCCGGGAAGAGCTGGAAACACCATATATTTT	CATSGPIPGRAGNTIYF
-	-	TRBV10-3	TRBJ2-1	TGTGCTATAGGGGCGGGGACGGGTTACAATGAGCAGTTCTTC	CAIGAGTGYNEQFF
-	-	TRBV15	TRBJ1-6	TGTGCCACCAGCGGGTATGAGGCAAGTTATAATTCACCCCTCCACTTT	CATSGYEASYNSPLHF
TRBD1	-	TRBV18	TRBJ1-2	TGTGCCAGCTCACCGGGACAGATTAACTATGGCTACACCTTC	CASSPGQINYGYTF
TRBD1	-	TRBV6-5	TRBJ1-5	TGTGCCAGCCGCCAGAGGGGGCACAATCAGCCCCAGCATTTT	CASRQRGHNQPQHF
-	-	TRBV7-8	TRBJ1-2	TGTGCCAGCAGCTTAGATGGACGGGGCTATGGCTACACCTTC	CASSLDGRGYGYTF
-	few	TRBV7-8	TRBJ2-7	TGTGCCAGCAGCTTAGCGGCAGGGGGGATCGCCTACGAGCAGTACTTC	CASSLAAGGIAYEQYF
TRBD1	-	TRBV25-1	TRBJ2-7	TGTGCCAGCGGGACAGGGGGCTTTGACGACGAGCAGTACTTC	CASGTGGFDDEQYF
-	-	TRBV11-2	TRBJ1-2	TGTGCCAGCAGCTTAGGCATAGGTGGGAGCTACACCTTC	CASSLGIGGSYTF
TRBD2	-	TRBV28	TRBJ2-1	TGTGCCAGTTATCGGGAGGCCAGACACAATGAGCAGTTCTTC	CASYREARHNEQFF
-	-	TRBV19	TRBJ2-7	TGTGCCAGTAGTATTTCTGGACAGCACACCTACGAGCAGTACTTC	CASSISGQHTYEQYF
TRBD2	-	TRBV11-2	TRBJ2-3	TGTGCCAGCAGCTTAGCTCTAGCGGGGGTTTTGGGGCAGTATTTT	CASSLALAGVLGQYF
TRBD2	-	TRBV3-1/TRBV3-2	TRBJ2-7	TGTGCCAGCAGCCAAACAGCGGGAGGCCCCTACGAGCAGTACTTC	CASSQTAGGPYEQYF
-	-	TRBV11-3	TRBJ2-1	TGTGCCAGCAGCGCCCCTGGGTCCTACAATGAGCAGTTCTTC	CASSAPGSYNEQFF
-	-	TRBV5-4	TRBJ2-7	TGTGCCAGCAGCCCGGGACGGACACCGTACGAGCAGTACTTC	CASSPGRTPYEQYF
TRBD2	-	TRBV13	TRBJ2-1	TGTGCCAGCAGCCACCCGACTAGCGGGAGTAGGGATGAGCAGTTCTTC	CASSHPTSGSRDEQFF
TRBD1	few	TRBV6-1	TRBJ1-1	TGTGCCAGCAGTGAAAGGGTTGAGACAGGGGGGACAAGGAACACTGAAGCTTTCTTT	CASSERVETGGTRNTEAFF